Below, 22 T cell receptor beta chains from the same sample are listed, as sequenced in a study of cytomegalovirus exposure and HLA in healthy donors (dated by TCRdb to 2015 to 2018). The method was the immunoSEQ multiplex PCR assay. For the multiplex PCR, a mixture combining 60 forward primers for TCR Vbeta segments and 13 reverse primers for TCR Jbeta segments was used. TCRdb re-hosts the immuneACCESS table, in-frame sequences only. Its copies lack some clones; in the studies checked, an unresolved V gene accounts for under half of them, and the cause for the rest is not known. This sample holds about 120,000 clones; approximately 75% were observed only once. About 1.8% of the sample lies in the top ten. The sample comprised PBMCs. These receptor sequences come from a man in his forties in good health and CMV-seronegative.

As for this clone: The same CDR3 can be traced to other DNA sequences in this sample. This chain joins TRBV6-5 and TRBJ2-7; TRBD1 aligns across 9 bases. The CDR3 sequence is 14 residues long. V was clipped by 3 bases and J by 4 bases; unmatched bases: 4. Germline V gene sequence: CDR1 MNHEY, CDR2 SVGAGI. In nucleotides, the CDR3 is TGTGCCAGCAGTTATGGGACAGGGAAATACGAGCAGTACTTC. As protein: CASSYGTGKYEQYF.

The genes are TRBV6-6 and TRBJ2-1, with D tentatively TRBD1 (5 bases). With 2 bases removed from V and 9 bases from J, the gap between germline ends came to 17 bases. The CDR3 runs to 15 residues. Per germline, CDR1 MNHNY and CDR2 SVGAGI (reference sequence). Here the CDR3 reads CASSYRQGIRGEQFF. The CDR3 DNA follows: TGTGCCAGCAGTTACCGGCAGGGAATCCGAGGTGAGCAGTTCTTC.

The chain is built from TRBV7-2 and TRBJ2-3; D perhaps matches TRBD1 (6 bases). This CDR3 has 14 amino acids. CDR1 SGHTA and CDR2 FQGNSA come from the germline V gene. Trimming cost V 3 bases and J 6 bases, with 13 bases left between them. The CDR3 reads CASSFQQGWDTQYF. The CDR3 DNA sequence: TGTGCCAGCAGCTTCCAACAGGGTTGGGATACGCAGTATTTT.

As for this clone: Additional DNA sequences in this sample encode the identical CDR3. This rearrangement joins TRBV5-1 to TRBJ2-5; TRBD2 matches at 7 bases. The germline CDR1 and CDR2 sequences are SGHRS and YFSETQ. The CDR3 contains 14 residues. Losses at the gene ends were 1 base for V and 2 bases for J; bases not matched to a gene: 2. The CDR3 DNA reads as TGCGCCAGCAGCTTGCTGGGGGGGCAAGAGACCCAGTACTTC. Its translation is CASSLLGGQETQYF.

The chain combines TRBV6-5 with TRBJ1-1, with unresolved D. From germline, CDR1 is MNHEY and CDR2 SVGAGI. The CDR3 extends over 14 amino acids. Deletions cut 6 bases from V and 1 base from J, with 12 bases between. CDR3 loop: CASSRFGPNTEAFF. CDR3 in DNA: TGTGCCAGCAGCCGATTTGGCCCGAACACTGAAGCTTTCTTT.

The V and J genes are TRBV21-1 and TRBJ2-7; the D segment call TRBD1 is taken from the table without a DNA check. TRBV21-1 is flagged as a pseudogene. This CDR3 is built from 15 residues. CDR3 DNA sequence: TGTGCCAGCAGCAAACGGGGGACAGGTCGGTACGAGCAGTACTTC. This encodes CASSKRGTGRYEQYF.

This chain's CDR3 is CSATGFQGSTGELFF. The CDR3 coding sequence is TGCAGCGCTACGGGTTTTCAGGGGTCGACCGGGGAGCTGTTTTTT. The rearrangement links TRBV29-1 to TRBJ2-2, with TRBD1 as a possible D gene (6 bases). The germline V and J ends were trimmed by 7 bases and 5 bases, with 20 bases remaining between them. The CDR3 has 15 residues. CDR1 is SQVTM and CDR2 is ANQGSEA in the germline V gene.

The V gene is TRBV19, the J gene TRBJ2-2; weak D call: TRBD1 (6 bases). Trimming shortened V by 5 bases and J by 9 bases, and 13 bases separated the two germline ends. Germline assignment: CDR1 LNHDA and CDR2 SQIVND (reference sequence). The CDR3 is 13 amino acids. The CDR3 DNA sequence: TGTGCCAGTAGTCTTCAGGGGTTTAGGGAGCTGTTTTTT. Residues: CASSLQGFRELFF.

The chain is built from TRBV4-3 and TRBJ1-6; D is perhaps TRBD1 (6 bases). This CDR3 contains 15 residues. CDR1 and CDR2 (germline): LGHNA, YSLEER. V lost 1 base and J 10 bases, leaving 14 bases between the germline ends. For the CDR3, the DNA is TGCGCCAGCAGCCAAGTGCAGACGGGGGGCTCACCCCTCCACTTT. Amino acids: CASSQVQTGGSPLHF.

This chain joins TRBV2 and TRBJ1-5, with no clear D. V shed 4 bases and J shed 1 base, with 11 bases lying between them. The germline V gene encodes CDR1 SNHLY and CDR2 FYNNEI. This CDR3 region has 15 residues. CDR3 sequence reads: CASSGRRGSNQPQHF. The CDR3 DNA reads TGTGCCAGCAGTGGACGGCGAGGGAGCAATCAGCCCCAGCATTTT.

CDR3 DNA sequence: TGCGCCAGCATACCACAGGGAAATTTTGGAAACACCATATATTTT. It is translated as CASIPQGNFGNTIYF. The chain uses TRBV10-1 and TRBJ1-3; a weak D match, TRBD1 (6 bases). CDR1 is WNHNN, CDR2 SYGVQD, per germline (reference sequence). The CDR3 covers 15 residues. V lost 7 bases and J 3 bases, leaving 16 bases between the germline ends.

This clone has a single count. The chain uses TRBV28 and TRBJ1-3, with 7 bases that match TRBD1. The CDR3 is 16 residues long. The V and J ends lost 5 bases and 0 bases, in that order; junction bases with no gene match: 7. CDR1 and CDR2 from the germline V gene are MDHEN and SYDVKM. The CDR3 spells CASSTSGTDSGNTIYF. The CDR3, as DNA: TGTGCCAGCAGTACCTCCGGGACAGACTCTGGAAACACCATATATTTT.

The chain links TRBV7-6 to TRBJ2-5, with 10 positions matching TRBD1. J gave up 2 bases and V 2 bases, and 8 bases lay outside the gene matches. The CDR3 is made up of 17 amino acids. Germline CDR1 is SGHVS and CDR2 is FNYEAQ. The CDR3 is CASSLWGQGIDQETQYF. The CDR3 coding sequence is TGTGCCAGCAGCTTATGGGGACAGGGGATTGATCAAGAGACCCAGTACTTC. The full variable domain, its missing parts supplied by reference TRBV7-6 and TRBJ2-5, is GAGVSQSPRYKVTKRGQDVALRCDPISGHVSLYWYRQALGQGPEFLTYFNYEAQQDKSGLPNDRFSAERPEGSISTLTIQRTEQRDSAMYRCASSLWGQGIDQETQYFGPGTRLLVL.

The rearrangement links TRBV27 to TRBJ1-2; D is perhaps TRBD1 (6 bases). Trimming pared 7 bases from V and 1 base from J, leaving 22 bases between. The CDR3 is 17 residues long. From germline, CDR1 is MNHEY and CDR2 SMNVEV (reference sequence). The CDR3 reads CASTIIGTPPFNYGYTF. Written as DNA, the CDR3 is TGTGCCAGCACCATTATCGGGACACCACCCTTTAACTATGGCTACACCTTC.

The gene calls are TRBV9 and TRBJ1-3, with D possibly being TRBD1 (5 bases). Germline CDR1 SGDLS, CDR2 YYNGEE. Between the trimmed V and J ends, which lost 1 base and 2 bases, there was a span of 10 bases. The CDR3 spans 15 residues. The CDR3 DNA follows: TGTGCCAGCAGCGTATACGGGGGAACTGGAAACACCATATATTTT. Protein: CASSVYGGTGNTIYF.

J is TRBJ2-2 and V is TRBV5-6; 7 bases line up with TRBD2. The CDR3 is 15 amino acids. Germline V gives CDR1 SGHDT, CDR2 YYEEEE. The J segment lost 1 base and the V segment lost 1 base, leaving 1 base of the junction unmatched. CDR3 in amino acids: CASSLSGVNTGELFF. The CDR3 region has the DNA TGTGCCAGCAGCTTGAGCGGGGTGAACACCGGGGAGCTGTTTTTT.

This clone was recorded once. The V and J genes are TRBV29-1 and TRBJ2-2, with D unclear. V dropped 7 bases and J dropped 8 bases, with 20 bases sitting between them. CDR3 length: 14 residues. Germline V gives CDR1 SQVTM, CDR2 ANQGSEA. In DNA, the CDR3 is TGCAGCGCCTCAATCGGAGCTGGTACAGGGGAGCTGTTTTTT. As protein: CSASIGAGTGELFF.

This clone is a singleton in its sample. The chain is built from TRBV5-4 and TRBJ2-1; TRBD1 matches at 8 bases. This CDR3 is built from 14 residues. V lost 5 bases, J lost 8 bases, and 9 bases stayed unmatched. The germline V gene encodes CDR1 SGHNT and CDR2 YYREEE (reference sequence). This CDR3 reads CASRAGQGWDEQFF. As DNA, the CDR3 is TGTGCCAGCAGAGCTGGACAGGGATGGGATGAGCAGTTCTTC. Full variable domain (missing parts from reference TRBV5-4 and TRBJ2-1): ETGVTQSPTHLIKTRGQQVTLRCSSQSGHNTVSWYQQALGQGPQFIFQYYREEENGRGNFPPRFSGLQFPNYSSELNVNALELDDSALYLCASRAGQGWDEQFFGPGTRLTVL.

The DNA for the CDR3 is TGTGCCAGCAGTGCGACAGGTGTCTACGAGCAGTACTTC. Residues: CASSATGVYEQYF. The chain combines TRBV2 with TRBJ2-7; D possibly corresponds to TRBD1 (6 bases). With 4 bases removed from V and 3 bases from J, the gap between germline ends came to 10 bases. CDR3 length: 13 residues. Germline V gene data show CDR1 as SNHLY and CDR2 as FYNNEI.

The chain has TRBV21-1 and TRBJ1-5; TRBD1 was called by the table and not checked on the DNA. TRBV21-1 is annotated as a pseudogene. The CDR3 sequence is 15 residues long. DNA of the CDR3: TGTGCCAGCAGCAAACTGGCATATAGCAATCAGCCCCAGCATTTT. Its translation: CASSKLAYSNQPQHF.

J is TRBJ2-5 and V is TRBV30; 16 bases are shared with TRBD2. The CDR3 sequence is 17 residues long. The germline CDR1 and CDR2 sequences are GTSNPN and SVGIG (reference sequence). The V segment lost 5 bases and the J segment 5 bases; nucleotides outside the gene matches: 11. The CDR3 loop reads CAWPWGLAGGPYETQYF. CDR3 nucleotides: TGTGCCTGGCCTTGGGGACTAGCGGGAGGGCCGTATGAGACCCAGTACTTC.

This clone was detected a few times. This chain joins TRBV9 and TRBJ2-5; 8 nucleotides match TRBD1. The CDR3 contains 15 residues. With 4 bases clipped from V and 5 bases from J, the junction kept 10 bases outside the gene matches. Looked up from germline, CDR1 is SGDLS and CDR2 is YYNGEE. In nucleotides, the CDR3 is TGTGCCAGCAGCCTGACAGGGGCCGGAGGGGAGACCCAGTACTTC. This sequence encodes CASSLTGAGGETQYF.